This is a list of T cell receptor beta chains from one sample in a study of breast tumors, draining lymph nodes, adjacent tissues. Using its own MiXCR run on the multiplex PCR reads, TCRdb lists one record per CDR3 protein. The sample has roughly 260,000 distinct CDR3 sequences; about 33% are singletons. Material: axillary lymph node tissue. The receptors were sampled from a female donor with breast cancer. Some clones in this sample may be carry-over from other donors' samples. Both conserved end residues are part of each CDR3. The D gene is left open where the match is weak. Size is stated for part of the rows, as once, few or many counts, or as a class when the clone is expanded.

clone_size	d_call	v_call	j_call	cdr3_nt	cdr3_aa
.	TRBD2	TRBV9	TRBJ2-1	TGTGCCAGCAGCGTAGCCTCACTAGCGGGACCCTACAATGAGCAGTTCTTC	CASSVASLAGPYNEQFF
many	.	TRBV20-1	TRBJ2-3	TGCAGTGCTGATCCGGAGAACACAGATACGCAGTATTTT	CSADPENTDTQYF
once	TRBD1	TRBV3-1	TRBJ2-6	TGTGCCAGCAGCCAAGATATTGGGGAACAGGGGATTTCTGGGGCCAACGTCCTGACTTTC	CASSQDIGEQGISGANVLTF
many	TRBD2	TRBV20-1	TRBJ2-5	TGCAGTGCACGAGCGGGGGGGCCCCAAGAGACCCAGTACTTC	CSARAGGPQETQYF
many	TRBD1	TRBV10-1	TRBJ1-6	TGCGCCAGCAGTGATGGACAGGAAAATTCACCCCTCCACTTT	CASSDGQENSPLHF
.	TRBD2	TRBV7-9	TRBJ2-7	TGTGCCAGCTCCGGGACTAGCGGGAGCTACGAGCAGTACTTC	CASSGTSGSYEQYF
many	TRBD2	TRBV5-1	TRBJ2-7	TGCGCCAGCAGTCGGGAGGGGACTAGCACCTACGAGCAGTACTTC	CASSREGTSTYEQYF
.	TRBD2	TRBV12-3/TRBV12-4	TRBJ2-1	TGTGCCAGCAGTTTCCGGAGGGGACTAGCGGTGAATGAGCAGTCCTTC	CASSFRRGLAVNEQSF
once	.	TRBV20-1	TRBJ2-1	TGCAGTGCGTCTCGAGGGGTTAGCAACCCCTACAATGAGCAGTTCTTC	CSASRGVSNPYNEQFF
many	TRBD1	TRBV20-1	TRBJ2-1	TGCAGTGCCACAGCGACAGGGACGGAGAATGAGCAGTTCTTC	CSATATGTENEQFF
many	TRBD1	TRBV20-1	TRBJ1-5	TGCAGTGCTAGAGATTGGGGACAGGGGGTGAATCAGCCCCAGCATTTT	CSARDWGQGVNQPQHF
many	TRBD1	TRBV5-1	TRBJ1-4	TGCGCCAGCAGCCTATTCCCGGGACAGGGTGGTGAAAAACTGTTTTTT	CASSLFPGQGGEKLFF
many	.	TRBV7-2	TRBJ1-4	TGTGCCAGCAGCTTAGATTCCGGGACGGTGTTTTTT	CASSLDSGTVFF
.	.	TRBV7-9	TRBJ2-1	TGTGCCAGCAGCTTTCAGAGTAGCAGCGATGAGCAGTTCTTC	CASSFQSSSDEQFF
.	.	TRBV10-3	TRBJ1-4	TGTGCCATCACCCCGGGACACCAGAATGAAAAACTGTTTTTT	CAITPGHQNEKLFF
once	.	TRBV10-2	TRBJ2-3	TGCGCCAGCAGAACGGGACTTGAGCAGTATTTT	CASRTGLEQYF
few	TRBD2	TRBV6-5	TRBJ2-5	TGTGCCAGCAGTTACGGGGCTAGCGGGATGAGGGCCGTGGTCAGGGAGACCCAGTACTTC	CASSYGASGMRAVVRETQYF
.	.	TRBV15	TRBJ2-5	TGTGCCACCAGCTTAGGGGGTTGGGGAGAGACCCAGTACTTC	CATSLGGWGETQYF
few	TRBD1	TRBV27	TRBJ1-2	TGTGCCAGCAGTTTATTAGGGCAGGGGGAGAATGGCTACACCTTC	CASSLLGQGENGYTF
few	TRBD1	TRBV12-5	TRBJ2-7	TGTGCTAGTGGTTTCGTAGCAGGGGGCCATGGTTACGAGCAGTACTTC	CASGFVAGGHGYEQYF
many	TRBD1	TRBV5-8	TRBJ2-7	TGTGCCAGCAGCTTGGGAGAGTTTACAGGGGCCTACGAGCAGTACTTC	CASSLGEFTGAYEQYF
.	TRBD1	TRBV5-5	TRBJ1-1	TGTGCCGTCCGACAGGGGCTCCTTGTGAACACTGAAGCTTTCTTT	CAVRQGLLVNTEAFF
.	TRBD2	TRBV7-9	TRBJ2-3	TGTGCCAGCAGCTACCGTGGGACTAGAGGGGGGACAGATACGCAGTATTTT	CASSYRGTRGGTDTQYF
many	.	TRBV15	TRBJ2-7	TGTGCCACCAGCAGATTCGGCGGGATGAACTCCTACGAGCAGTACTTC	CATSRFGGMNSYEQYF
many	.	TRBV19	TRBJ2-2	TGTGCCAGCCGCCAGACAGGAGCGAACACCGGGGAGCTGTTTTTT	CASRQTGANTGELFF
many	.	TRBV7-2	TRBJ1-6	TGTGCCAGCAGCCGAAGGACTTCACCGGGGATACTCGATAATTCACCCCTCCACTTT	CASSRRTSPGILDNSPLHF
many	.	TRBV4-1	TRBJ1-5	TGCGCCAGCAGCCAAGACAGGGTTCTCAATCAGCCCCAGCATTTT	CASSQDRVLNQPQHF
many	.	TRBV29-1	TRBJ2-2	TGCAGCGTTGAAGATGTGGGACGGGAGTACACCGGGGAGCTGTTTTTT	CSVEDVGREYTGELFF
many	.	TRBV2	TRBJ1-3	TGTGCCAGCAGTGAAGGACTAGGGTCCTCTGGAAACACCATATATTTT	CASSEGLGSSGNTIYF
many	TRBD1	TRBV10-3	TRBJ2-7	TGTGCCATCAGTGGGACAGGGGTAACCTACGAGCAGTACTTC	CAISGTGVTYEQYF
many	TRBD2	TRBV20-1	TRBJ2-1	TGCAGTGCTCCACTAGCGGGAGGGACCAATGAGCAGTTCTTC	CSAPLAGGTNEQFF
many	TRBD2	TRBV4-2	TRBJ2-7	TGTGCCAGCAGCCAACCATCGGGGGGCGAGCAGTACTTC	CASSQPSGGEQYF
.	.	TRBV18	TRBJ2-2	TGTGCCAGCTCAAGCTCCTACAGGGACTTACCCGGGGAGCTGTTTTTT	CASSSSYRDLPGELFF
.	TRBD1	TRBV19	TRBJ1-5	TGTGCCAGTAGTCCGAGATCGGGACAGACCAATCAGCCCCAGCATTTT	CASSPRSGQTNQPQHF
many	.	TRBV2	TRBJ2-7	TGTGCCAGCACCCGAAGGGTAGCCGCGGGCTACGAGCAGTACTTC	CASTRRVAAGYEQYF
once	TRBD2	TRBV2	TRBJ2-3	TGTGCCAGCAGTCCCCGACTAGCGGTTGGGGATACGCAGTATTTT	CASSPRLAVGDTQYF
.	TRBD1	TRBV19	TRBJ2-1	TGTGCCAGTAGTTCCGACAGGGCAGTGGGTACCTACAATGAGCAGTTCTTC	CASSSDRAVGTYNEQFF
few	.	TRBV30	TRBJ1-2	TGTGCGGCACAGGGTAATGGCTACACCTTC	CAAQGNGYTF
few	.	TRBV3-1	TRBJ2-7	TGTGCCAGCAGTTCCACCCTATCCCCCTACGAGCAGTACTTC	CASSSTLSPYEQYF
many	.	TRBV5-4	TRBJ2-5	TGTGCCAGCGAGGCTAGCCCTCAAGAGACCCAGTACTTC	CASEASPQETQYF
.	.	TRBV12-3/TRBV12-4	TRBJ2-3	TGTGCCGGCAGTTTCTGGGGCAAGCCGGATACGCAGTATTTT	CAGSFWGKPDTQYF
.	.	TRBV28	TRBJ1-6	TGTGCCAGCAGTGAAATACCCTATAATTCACCCCTCCACTTT	CASSEIPYNSPLHF
few	.	TRBV5-4	TRBJ2-1	TGTGCCAGCAGCTTGGGGAGAGGGGTGAACTCCTACAATGAGCAGTTCTTC	CASSLGRGVNSYNEQFF
many	.	TRBV12-3/TRBV12-4	TRBJ1-5	TGTGCCAGCAGTTTAACCCCAGGAAACGATCAGCCCCAGCATTTT	CASSLTPGNDQPQHF
many	.	TRBV20-1	TRBJ1-2	TGCAGTGCCAAATTTAACTATGGCTACACCTTC	CSAKFNYGYTF
many	TRBD2	TRBV9	TRBJ2-7	TGTGCCAGCAGCCCTAGGGGGCACAGAGGACTAGCGGGAGTATCCTACGAGCAGTACTTC	CASSPRGHRGLAGVSYEQYF
many	.	TRBV20-1	TRBJ2-1	TGCAGTGTTTTCAGGACCTACAATGAGCAGTTCTTC	CSVFRTYNEQFF
many	TRBD2	TRBV5-6	TRBJ2-7	TGTGCCAGCAGCTTCGGGGTCGGGGGGGCATACGAGCAGTACTTC	CASSFGVGGAYEQYF
many	TRBD1	TRBV24-1	TRBJ1-5	TGTGCCACCAGAGTCCGGGACAGAAGCAATCAGCCCCAGCATTTT	CATRVRDRSNQPQHF